Listed below are T cell receptor beta chains from one sample, sequenced in a study of beta chain features in type 1 diabetes. The data were produced by immunoSEQ multiplex PCR, yet TCRdb's version contains in-frame clones alone and is incomplete. The data hold 200,000 to 250,000 clones, with under 70% observed a single time. Specimen: naive CD4+ T cells from blood. These receptors originate from a man aged 25-40 years in good health. Both conserved end residues are part of each CDR3. Each record gives: V gene, clone size, J gene, CDR3 length, D gene, CDR3 DNA, CDR3 protein. D genes are given only for firm matches. Size tells how often a clone was seen (once, few, many) or the class of an expanded clone, and some rows leave it out.

V gene: TRBV30
clone size: few
J gene: TRBJ2-2
CDR3 length: 11
D gene: -
CDR3 DNA: TGTGCCTGGGGAGACACCGGGGAGCTGTTTTTT
CDR3 protein: CAWGDTGELFF

V gene: TRBV4-3
clone size: -
J gene: TRBJ1-1
CDR3 length: 15
D gene: TRBD1
CDR3 DNA: TGCGCCAGCAGCCAAGAGGCAGGGGGCGTCACTGAAGCTTTCTTT
CDR3 protein: CASSQEAGGVTEAFF

V gene: TRBV7-9
clone size: -
J gene: TRBJ2-1
CDR3 length: 12
D gene: -
CDR3 DNA: TGTGCCAGCAGCCAACATGGGAATGAGCAGTTCTTC
CDR3 protein: CASSQHGNEQFF

V gene: TRBV28
clone size: -
J gene: TRBJ2-3
CDR3 length: 15
D gene: TRBD2
CDR3 DNA: TGTGCCAGCAGCACTCGGGGGGATGGCACAGATACGCAGTATTTT
CDR3 protein: CASSTRGDGTDTQYF

V gene: TRBV7-9
clone size: few
J gene: TRBJ2-3
CDR3 length: 14
D gene: TRBD1
CDR3 DNA: TGTGCCAGCAGCGCGGGACAGGGGCAAGTTACGCAGTATTTT
CDR3 protein: CASSAGQGQVTQYF

V gene: TRBV5-4
clone size: -
J gene: TRBJ2-3
CDR3 length: 13
D gene: -
CDR3 DNA: TGTGCCAGCAGCTGGGTCGGCACAGATACGCAGTATTTT
CDR3 protein: CASSWVGTDTQYF

V gene: TRBV21-1
clone size: few
J gene: TRBJ2-3
CDR3 length: 13
D gene: -
CDR3 DNA: TGTGCCAGCAGCAAAGAGGCGGGAGATACGCAGTATTTT
CDR3 protein: CASSKEAGDTQYF

V gene: TRBV29-1
clone size: -
J gene: TRBJ2-7
CDR3 length: 12
D gene: -
CDR3 DNA: TGCAGCGTTGAATACCAGGGTAGCGAGCAGTACTTC
CDR3 protein: CSVEYQGSEQYF

V gene: TRBV15
clone size: -
J gene: TRBJ2-1
CDR3 length: 12
D gene: -
CDR3 DNA: TGTGCCACCAGCAGAGATAACGGGTGGCAGTTCTTC
CDR3 protein: CATSRDNGWQFF

V gene: TRBV25-1
clone size: -
J gene: TRBJ2-7
CDR3 length: 12
D gene: -
CDR3 DNA: TGTGCCAGCAGTGATCCCGTTGGACGGCAGTACTTC
CDR3 protein: CASSDPVGRQYF

V gene: TRBV2
clone size: -
J gene: TRBJ2-4
CDR3 length: 14
D gene: TRBD1
CDR3 DNA: TGTGCCAGCAGTGCCCGGACAGGGATAAACATTCAGTACTTC
CDR3 protein: CASSARTGINIQYF

V gene: TRBV7-9
clone size: once
J gene: TRBJ2-5
CDR3 length: 13
D gene: -
CDR3 DNA: TGTGCCAGCAGCTTCGACTTGGGCGGAGCCCAGTACTTC
CDR3 protein: CASSFDLGGAQYF

V gene: TRBV29-1
clone size: -
J gene: TRBJ2-2
CDR3 length: 17
D gene: -
CDR3 DNA: TGCAGCGTTTCGATGTATTATAGCGGAGGGAACACCGGGGAGCTGTTTTTT
CDR3 protein: CSVSMYYSGGNTGELFF

V gene: TRBV4-1
clone size: -
J gene: TRBJ2-3
CDR3 length: 16
D gene: TRBD2
CDR3 DNA: TGCGCCAGCAGCCAAGTCCTAGCGGTTAGCACAGATACGCAGTATTTT
CDR3 protein: CASSQVLAVSTDTQYF

V gene: TRBV2
clone size: -
J gene: TRBJ2-5
CDR3 length: 12
D gene: -
CDR3 DNA: TGTGCCAGCGGTCCCAACACGGAGACCCAGTACTTC
CDR3 protein: CASGPNTETQYF

V gene: TRBV29-1
clone size: few
J gene: TRBJ2-7
CDR3 length: 11
D gene: -
CDR3 DNA: TGCAGCGTGAAGGGCTGGTACGAGCAGTACTTC
CDR3 protein: CSVKGWYEQYF

V gene: TRBV30
clone size: few
J gene: TRBJ2-7
CDR3 length: 12
D gene: -
CDR3 DNA: TGTGCCTGGAGTGTAGTACCGCACGAGCAGTACTTC
CDR3 protein: CAWSVVPHEQYF

V gene: TRBV2
clone size: -
J gene: TRBJ2-4
CDR3 length: 14
D gene: -
CDR3 DNA: TGTGCCAGCAGTCCCATCCTAGCCAAAAACATTCAGTACTTC
CDR3 protein: CASSPILAKNIQYF

V gene: TRBV30
clone size: -
J gene: TRBJ2-5
CDR3 length: 15
D gene: TRBD1
CDR3 DNA: TGTGCCCTAGTCGAGACAGGGTCCTTCCAAGAGACCCAGTACTTC
CDR3 protein: CALVETGSFQETQYF

V gene: TRBV13
clone size: -
J gene: TRBJ2-5
CDR3 length: 17
D gene: TRBD2
CDR3 DNA: TGTGCCAGCAGCCCCCCCGTTGGAGCGGGGCACCAAGAGACCCAGTACTTC
CDR3 protein: CASSPPVGAGHQETQYF

V gene: TRBV30
clone size: -
J gene: TRBJ1-1
CDR3 length: 13
D gene: -
CDR3 DNA: TGTGCCTGGAGCGATGGGGGCGGAGCTGAAGCTTTCTTT
CDR3 protein: CAWSDGGGAEAFF

V gene: TRBV29-1
clone size: few
J gene: TRBJ1-1
CDR3 length: 14
D gene: TRBD1
CDR3 DNA: TGCAGCGTACGGCTGGGGACAGGGAACACTGAAGCTTTCTTT
CDR3 protein: CSVRLGTGNTEAFF

V gene: TRBV16
clone size: -
J gene: TRBJ1-1
CDR3 length: 13
D gene: -
CDR3 DNA: TGTGCCAGCAGCCAATTGCTTAAAACTGAAGCTTTCTTT
CDR3 protein: CASSQLLKTEAFF

V gene: TRBV5-6
clone size: -
J gene: TRBJ2-1
CDR3 length: 16
D gene: TRBD2
CDR3 DNA: TGTGCCAGCAGCTCTGAGCGGGAGGCAGTCTTCGGGGAGCAGTTCTTC
CDR3 protein: CASSSEREAVFGEQFF

V gene: TRBV23-1
clone size: -
J gene: TRBJ2-5
CDR3 length: 15
D gene: -
CDR3 DNA: TGCGCCAGCAGTCGGACGACAGGGAGGGGGGAGACCCAGTACTTC
CDR3 protein: CASSRTTGRGETQYF

V gene: TRBV28
clone size: few
J gene: TRBJ2-1
CDR3 length: 13
D gene: -
CDR3 DNA: TGTGCCAGCAGTTTAATCGGGACCGGTGAGCAGTTCTTC
CDR3 protein: CASSLIGTGEQFF

V gene: TRBV29-1
clone size: few
J gene: TRBJ2-7
CDR3 length: 12
D gene: -
CDR3 DNA: TGCAGCGCAGACAGGAGCTCCTACGAGCAGTACTTC
CDR3 protein: CSADRSSYEQYF

V gene: TRBV9
clone size: few
J gene: TRBJ2-1
CDR3 length: 15
D gene: -
CDR3 DNA: TGTGCCAGCAGCGTACAGCCGTTGATAGTCAATGAGCAGTTCTTC
CDR3 protein: CASSVQPLIVNEQFF

V gene: TRBV2
clone size: -
J gene: TRBJ2-1
CDR3 length: 16
D gene: TRBD2
CDR3 DNA: TGTGCCAGCAGTGATTCTTTGCGGGAGATCCACAATGAGCAGTTCTTC
CDR3 protein: CASSDSLREIHNEQFF

V gene: TRBV29-1
clone size: few
J gene: TRBJ2-2
CDR3 length: 14
D gene: -
CDR3 DNA: TGCAGCGCCCAAGAGGACAAGAACACCGGGGAGCTGTTTTTT
CDR3 protein: CSAQEDKNTGELFF

V gene: TRBV20-1
clone size: -
J gene: TRBJ2-7
CDR3 length: 11
D gene: -
CDR3 DNA: TGCAGTTCGTTACAGGGCTACGAGCAGTACTTC
CDR3 protein: CSSLQGYEQYF

V gene: TRBV30
clone size: -
J gene: TRBJ2-7
CDR3 length: 13
D gene: -
CDR3 DNA: TGTGCCTGGAGTCGAGACGGATCCTACGAGCAGTACTTC
CDR3 protein: CAWSRDGSYEQYF

V gene: TRBV9
clone size: -
J gene: TRBJ2-5
CDR3 length: 15
D gene: TRBD2
CDR3 DNA: TGTGCCAGCAGCGTTGGGCTAGCGGGGGGCGAGACCCAGTACTTC
CDR3 protein: CASSVGLAGGETQYF

V gene: TRBV2
clone size: -
J gene: TRBJ2-3
CDR3 length: 14
D gene: -
CDR3 DNA: TGTGCCAGCAGTAGACAGACACGAACAGATACGCAGTATTTT
CDR3 protein: CASSRQTRTDTQYF

V gene: TRBV9
clone size: -
J gene: TRBJ2-3
CDR3 length: 14
D gene: -
CDR3 DNA: TGTGCCAGCAGCGTAGGTCGGGACACAGATACGCAGTATTTT
CDR3 protein: CASSVGRDTDTQYF

V gene: TRBV7-2
clone size: -
J gene: TRBJ2-3
CDR3 length: 13
D gene: -
CDR3 DNA: TGTGCCCAGAGTAGGGGTAGCACAGATACGCAGTATTTT
CDR3 protein: CAQSRGSTDTQYF

V gene: TRBV25-1
clone size: -
J gene: TRBJ2-3
CDR3 length: 15
D gene: TRBD2
CDR3 DNA: TGTGCCAGCAGTGAACCCGGGAGGGGGACAGATACGCAGTATTTT
CDR3 protein: CASSEPGRGTDTQYF

V gene: TRBV30
clone size: -
J gene: TRBJ1-2
CDR3 length: 16
D gene: -
CDR3 DNA: TGTGCCTGGAGTGTAGGCGGTTCGGGCTCTAACTATGGCTACACCTTC
CDR3 protein: CAWSVGGSGSNYGYTF

V gene: TRBV30
clone size: -
J gene: TRBJ2-4
CDR3 length: 14
D gene: -
CDR3 DNA: TGTGCCTGGAGTGTATCGGGGGGCGTAAACATTCAGTACTTC
CDR3 protein: CAWSVSGGVNIQYF

V gene: TRBV5-4
clone size: -
J gene: TRBJ2-3
CDR3 length: 13
D gene: -
CDR3 DNA: TGTGCCAGCAGCTTAGACGGTACAGATACGCAGTATTTT
CDR3 protein: CASSLDGTDTQYF

V gene: TRBV30
clone size: -
J gene: TRBJ2-1
CDR3 length: 20
D gene: TRBD2
CDR3 DNA: TGTGCCTGGAGTTCCCGTCGACTAGCGGGAGGGCCAGTAGGGAGCAATGAGCAGTTCTTC
CDR3 protein: CAWSSRRLAGGPVGSNEQFF

V gene: TRBV29-1
clone size: few
J gene: TRBJ2-3
CDR3 length: 12
D gene: -
CDR3 DNA: TGCAGCCCCGGGTATGGACCAGATACGCAGTATTTT
CDR3 protein: CSPGYGPDTQYF

V gene: TRBV7-2
clone size: -
J gene: TRBJ2-7
CDR3 length: 14
D gene: -
CDR3 DNA: TGTGCCAGCAGCTTAGCTGCATCCTCCTACGAGCAGTACTTC
CDR3 protein: CASSLAASSYEQYF

V gene: TRBV30
clone size: once
J gene: TRBJ2-5
CDR3 length: 13
D gene: -
CDR3 DNA: TGTGCCTGGAGCTTAGGGGTACAAGAGACCCAGTACTTC
CDR3 protein: CAWSLGVQETQYF

V gene: TRBV4-3
clone size: -
J gene: TRBJ2-1
CDR3 length: 16
D gene: TRBD2
CDR3 DNA: TGCGCCAGCAGCCACCGGACTAGCGGACCGTACAATGAGCAGTTCTTC
CDR3 protein: CASSHRTSGPYNEQFF

V gene: TRBV10-3
clone size: -
J gene: TRBJ2-1
CDR3 length: 14
D gene: TRBD2
CDR3 DNA: TGTGCCATCAGTGGACTAGCGGGAGAAGATGAGCAGTTCTTC
CDR3 protein: CAISGLAGEDEQFF